The source of this T cell receptor (beta chain) is a study of shared clonotypes between healthy human individuals. Study in general: In total, the donors were two women and a few men aged 18 to 49.

Using immunoSEQ multiplex PCR, the repertoire was profiled, and TCRdb retains in-frame clones only, with some absent. The sample consists of roughly 640,000 clones, around 72% of them appearing once. Trimming stripped 6 bases from V and 11 bases from J, with 22 bases between. Germline CDR1 and CDR2: SNHLY and FYNNEI. The length of the CDR3 is 14 residues. The chain links TRBV2 to TRBJ1-2; TRBD1 might be the D (5 bases). The sequencing input was memory CD4+ T cells sorted from blood. Subset described: CD45RA-negative fraction. The TCR comes from a woman in her twenties or thirties in good health. The CDR3 DNA sequence: TGTGCCAGCAGGGGGGACCAGAGGGTTTCTGGGTACACCTTC. The encoded protein is CASRGDQRVSGYTF.